These T cell receptor beta chains were read from a single sample in a study of blood T cell repertoires in COVID-19. Clones were read by immunoSEQ multiplex PCR, and TCRdb kept only the in-frame ones, dropping some. Of 300,000 to 450,000 clones listed, approximately 81% are singletons. The material sequenced was peripheral blood. The receptors shown here come from a woman younger than 35 with acute or convalescent COVID-19. Each CDR3 is given with its conserved first and last residue.

>TRBV5-6|TRBJ1-1
CASSLVWAGVTTEAFF
>TRBV24-1|TRBJ1-5
CATSVGTGYSNQPQHF
>TRBV5-4|TRBJ1-2
CASADRASVYGYTF
>TRBV18|TRBJ1-4
CASSVEGEGAETNEKLFF
>TRBV2|TRBJ1-6
CASSEGTGQKSPLHF
>TRBV10-3|TRBJ2-7
CAISAAGGDREGRYEQYF
>TRBV5-6|TRBJ1-2
CASSPKVGHGSYGYTF
>TRBV3-1/TRBV3-2|TRBJ2-7
CASSQLRVSEQYF
>TRBV30|TRBJ1-1
CAWSIGGNTEAFF
>TRBV9|TRBJ1-1
CASSVGRRTEAFF
>TRBV5-1|TRBJ2-1
CASSLEASGENEQFF
>TRBV21-1|TRBJ2-7
CASSATGTGVPYEQYF
>TRBV19|TRBJ1-3
CASKSTGTGNTIYF
>TRBV27|TRBJ2-1
CASSLTGGYPRREQFF
>TRBV28|TRBJ1-2
CASSLRDRYYGYTF
>TRBV30|TRBJ1-6
CAWSGWDREVGTLHF
>TRBV4-2|TRBJ1-5
CASSQPGQGRNQPQHF
>TRBV11-2|TRBJ1-3
CASSLEYNSGNTIYF
>TRBV9|TRBJ1-5
CASSAPRSEDSNQPQHF
>TRBV2|TRBJ1-2
CASSRDRTGTTF
>TRBV6-5|TRBJ2-4
CASSKGVAKNIQYF
>TRBV18|TRBJ2-4
CASSPLAGQLENIQYF
>TRBV5-1|TRBJ2-2
CASSAVQNTGELFF
>TRBV28|TRBJ2-1
CASIDDRDADNEQFF
>TRBV6-1|TRBJ2-3
CASSDGQGSADTQYF
>TRBV19|TRBJ1-2
CASSFILGQQNYGYTF
>TRBV13|TRBJ1-4
CASSRGPTSNEKLFF
>TRBV10-3|TRBJ2-7
CAISDSGSYEQYF
>TRBV6-5|TRBJ1-6
CASSPGHLSPLHF
>TRBV4-2|TRBJ2-7
CASSQVGGGSYEQYF
>TRBV2|TRBJ2-3
CASRLALTSSQDTQYF
>TRBV15|TRBJ1-2
CATSRDSGISGYTF
>TRBV6-4|TRBJ1-1
CASSEFMNTEAFF
>TRBV5-4|TRBJ1-2
CASNYGGQGWGYTF
>TRBV5-1|TRBJ1-3
CASSLLPTDVSSGNTIYF
>TRBV10-3|TRBJ2-5
CATTEPSVQETQYF
>TRBV19|TRBJ1-1
CASRQGVNTEAFF
>TRBV5-4|TRBJ2-1
CASSLGSGGENNEQFF